The entry below describes one T cell receptor (beta chain). Random-hexamer reverse transcription was applied to roughly 0.45 to 1 ug RNA. Coverage of TCR beta CDR3 amplification by immunoSEQ multiplex PCR extended to 54 Vbeta and 13 Jbeta. TCRdb reprocessed the immunoSEQ multiplex PCR reads via MiXCR and lists one record per CDR3 protein. The sample includes about 150,000 distinct CDR3 sequences, just under 95% of them seen just once. The ends were cut back, 2 bases at V and 1 base at J, with 5 bases in the middle. There are 13 residues in the CDR3. Germline V lookup: CDR1 SGHTA, CDR2 FQGNSA. It was negative isolation that provided the CD8+ and CD4+ T cells, whereas TEMRA cells were enriched by FACS. This sample is part of a study of CD8 T cells in Susac syndrome.

The rearrangement joins TRBV7-2 to TRBJ1-2; D is undetermined. Sequencing was done on a sample of CD8+ T cells from PBMCs. The sequence was obtained from a human donor with multiple sclerosis. CDR3 sequence reads: CASSLSVNYGYTF. Written as DNA, the CDR3 is TGTGCCAGCAGCTTATCGGTTAACTATGGCTACACCTTC.